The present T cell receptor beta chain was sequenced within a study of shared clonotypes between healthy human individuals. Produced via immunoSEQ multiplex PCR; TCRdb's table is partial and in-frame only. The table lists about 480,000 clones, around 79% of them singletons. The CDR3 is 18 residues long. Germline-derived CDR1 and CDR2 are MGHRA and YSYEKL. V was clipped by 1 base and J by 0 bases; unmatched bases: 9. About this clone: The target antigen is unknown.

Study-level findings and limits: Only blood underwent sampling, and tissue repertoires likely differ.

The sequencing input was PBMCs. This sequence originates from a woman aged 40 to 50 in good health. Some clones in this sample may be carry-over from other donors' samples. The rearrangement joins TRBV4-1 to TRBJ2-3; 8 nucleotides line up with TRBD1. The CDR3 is CASSQVLRQGRSTDTQYF. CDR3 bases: TGCGCCAGCAGCCAAGTTCTCCGACAGGGGAGAAGCACAGATACGCAGTATTTT.